This entry describes one TCR beta chain. Sequencing used immunoSEQ multiplex PCR; TCRdb keeps in-frame clones, though not all of them. Among about 35,000 clones, roughly 80% were seen once, and the ten largest hold about 22%. This entry comes from a study of OX40 agonist ivuxolimab in advanced cancers. Study in general: Patients in dose escalation had liver, melanoma, kidney or head and neck cancers.

Trimming cost V 5 bases and J 1 base, with 15 bases left between them. Looked up from germline, CDR1 is LNHDA and CDR2 is SQIVND (reference sequence). This CDR3 spans 16 amino acids. The receptor was isolated from an adult with an advanced solid tumor such as melanoma, head and neck, liver or kidney cancer. V and J are TRBV19 and TRBJ2-1, with D perhaps TRBD2 (5 bases). Sequencing used CD4+ or CD8+ T cells sorted from blood, obtained in a trial of the OX40 agonist ivuxolimab. CDR3: CASSLGVSGSYNEQFF. The CDR3 DNA reads TGTGCCAGTAGTCTTGGGGTATCGGGATCCTACAATGAGCAGTTCTTC. The full variable domain, in which reference TRBV19 and TRBJ2-1 provide the parts outside the CDR3, is DGGITQSPKYLFRKEGQNVTLSCEQNLNHDAMYWYRQDPGQGLRLIYYSQIVNDFQKGDIAEGYSVSREKKESFPLTVTSAQKNPTAFYLCASSLGVSGSYNEQFFGPGTRLTVL.